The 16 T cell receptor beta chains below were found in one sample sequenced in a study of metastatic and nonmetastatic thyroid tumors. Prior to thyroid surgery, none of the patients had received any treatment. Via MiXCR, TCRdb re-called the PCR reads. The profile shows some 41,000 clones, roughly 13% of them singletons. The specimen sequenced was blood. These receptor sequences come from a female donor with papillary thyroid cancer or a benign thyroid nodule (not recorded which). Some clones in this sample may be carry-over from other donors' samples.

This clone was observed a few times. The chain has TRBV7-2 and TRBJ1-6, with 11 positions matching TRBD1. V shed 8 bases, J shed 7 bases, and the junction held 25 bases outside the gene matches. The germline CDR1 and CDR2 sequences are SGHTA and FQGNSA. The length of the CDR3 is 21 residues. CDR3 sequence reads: CASGDPSGQGVLHTLNSPLHF. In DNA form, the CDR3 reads TGTGCCAGCGGGGACCCGTCGGGACAGGGGGTGCTCCACACCCTAAATTCACCCCTCCACTTT.

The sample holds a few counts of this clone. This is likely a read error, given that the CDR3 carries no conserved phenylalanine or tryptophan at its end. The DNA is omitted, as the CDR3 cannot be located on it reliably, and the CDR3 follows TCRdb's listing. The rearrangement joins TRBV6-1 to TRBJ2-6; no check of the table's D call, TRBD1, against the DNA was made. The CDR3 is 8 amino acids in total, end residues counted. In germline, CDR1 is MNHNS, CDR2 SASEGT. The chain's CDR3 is CASSDGAA.

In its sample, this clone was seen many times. The CDR3 DNA sequence: TGTGCCAGCAGCTTGTACGGGAGCTCCTACGAGCAGTACTTC. It specifies CASSLYGSSYEQYF. The rearrangement uses TRBV5-6 and TRBJ2-7; tentative D call: TRBD2 (6 bases). V lost 1 base and J 0 bases, leaving 8 bases between the germline ends. The CDR3 extends over 14 amino acids. CDR1 is SGHDT, CDR2 YYEEEE, per germline.

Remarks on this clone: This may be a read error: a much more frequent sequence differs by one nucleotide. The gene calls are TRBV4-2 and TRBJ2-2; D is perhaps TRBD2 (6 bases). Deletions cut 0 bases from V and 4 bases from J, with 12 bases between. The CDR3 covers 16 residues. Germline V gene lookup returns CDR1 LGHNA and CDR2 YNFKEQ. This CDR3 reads CASSQEQLAPTGELFF. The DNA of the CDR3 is TGTGCCAGCAGCCAAGAGCAACTAGCCCCCACCGGGGAGCTGTTTTTT.

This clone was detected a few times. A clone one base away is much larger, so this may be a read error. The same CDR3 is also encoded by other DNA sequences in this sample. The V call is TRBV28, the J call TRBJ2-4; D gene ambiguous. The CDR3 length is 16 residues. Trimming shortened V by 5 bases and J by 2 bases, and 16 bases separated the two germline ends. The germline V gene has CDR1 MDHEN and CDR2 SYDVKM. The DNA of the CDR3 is TGTGCCAGCAGTCTCCTCGGCGGTTCGACCAAAAACATTCAGTACTTC. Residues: CASSLLGGSTKNIQYF.

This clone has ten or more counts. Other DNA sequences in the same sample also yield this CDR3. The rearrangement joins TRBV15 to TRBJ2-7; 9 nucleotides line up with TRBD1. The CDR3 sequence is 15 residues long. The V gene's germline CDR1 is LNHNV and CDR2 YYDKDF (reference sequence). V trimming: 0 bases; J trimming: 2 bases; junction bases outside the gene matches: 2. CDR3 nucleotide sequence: TGTGCCACCAGCAGAGAACGGGACAGGGCCTACGAGCAGTACTTC. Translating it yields CATSRERDRAYEQYF.

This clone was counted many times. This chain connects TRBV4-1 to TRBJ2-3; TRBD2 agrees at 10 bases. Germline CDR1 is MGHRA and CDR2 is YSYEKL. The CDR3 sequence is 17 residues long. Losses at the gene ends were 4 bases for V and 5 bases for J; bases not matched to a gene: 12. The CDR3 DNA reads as TGCGCCAGCAGCCCTAATCCGAGCGGGAGGGCGGGAGATACGCAGTATTTT. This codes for CASSPNPSGRAGDTQYF.

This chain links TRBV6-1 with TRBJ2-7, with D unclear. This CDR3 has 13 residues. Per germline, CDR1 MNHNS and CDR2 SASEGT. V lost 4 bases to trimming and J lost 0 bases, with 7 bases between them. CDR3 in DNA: TGTGCCAGCAGTGTCTTGAGCTCCTACGAGCAGTACTTC. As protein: CASSVLSSYEQYF.

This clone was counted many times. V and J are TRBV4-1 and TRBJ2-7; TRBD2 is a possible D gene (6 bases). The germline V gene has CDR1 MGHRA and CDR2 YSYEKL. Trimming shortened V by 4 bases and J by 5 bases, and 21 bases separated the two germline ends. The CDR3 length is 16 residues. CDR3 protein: CASSPSRPGSGNEQYF. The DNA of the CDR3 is TGCGCCAGCAGCCCATCCCGCCCCGGGAGTGGGAACGAGCAGTACTTC.

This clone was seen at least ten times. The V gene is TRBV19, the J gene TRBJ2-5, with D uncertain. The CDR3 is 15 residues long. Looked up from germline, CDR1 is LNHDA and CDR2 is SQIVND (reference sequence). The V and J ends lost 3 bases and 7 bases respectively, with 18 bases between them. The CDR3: CASSIGPLAPGTQYF. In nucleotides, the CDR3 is TGTGCCAGTAGTATCGGACCGCTGGCCCCTGGGACCCAGTACTTC.

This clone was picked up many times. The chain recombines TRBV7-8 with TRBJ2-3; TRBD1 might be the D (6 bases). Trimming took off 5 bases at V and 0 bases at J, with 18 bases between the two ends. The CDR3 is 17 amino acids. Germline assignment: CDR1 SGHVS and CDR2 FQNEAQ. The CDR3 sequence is CASSPDRRHSSTDTQYF. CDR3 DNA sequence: TGTGCCAGCAGCCCCGACAGGCGACATTCTAGCACAGATACGCAGTATTTT.

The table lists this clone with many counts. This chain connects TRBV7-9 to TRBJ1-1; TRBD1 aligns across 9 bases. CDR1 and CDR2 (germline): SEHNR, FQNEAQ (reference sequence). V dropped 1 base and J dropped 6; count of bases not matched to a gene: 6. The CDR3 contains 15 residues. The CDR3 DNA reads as TGTGCCAGCAGCTTAGAAACAGGGGGCCGGGCTGAAGCTTTCTTT. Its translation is CASSLETGGRAEAFF.

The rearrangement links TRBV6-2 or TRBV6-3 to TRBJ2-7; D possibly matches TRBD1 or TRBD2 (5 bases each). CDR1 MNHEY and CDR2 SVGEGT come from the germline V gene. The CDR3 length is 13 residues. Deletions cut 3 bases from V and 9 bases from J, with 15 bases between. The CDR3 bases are TGTGCCAGCAGTTATGCTCCGGGGCGCGTGCAGTACTTC. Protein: CASSYAPGRVQYF.

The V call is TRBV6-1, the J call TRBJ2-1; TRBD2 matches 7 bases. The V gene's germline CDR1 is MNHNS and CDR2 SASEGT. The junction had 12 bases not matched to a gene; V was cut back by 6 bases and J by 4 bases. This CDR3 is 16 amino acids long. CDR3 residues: CASSLSAAGVYNEQFF. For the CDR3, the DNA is TGTGCCAGCAGCCTGTCGGCTGCGGGAGTGTACAATGAGCAGTTCTTC.

CDR3 protein: CASSFRLAGGISEETQYF. In nucleotides, the CDR3 is TGTGCCAGCAGCTTTAGACTAGCGGGAGGGATCTCGGAAGAGACCCAGTACTTC. The rearrangement links TRBV5-6 to TRBJ2-5; TRBD2 matches 14 bases. Germline V gene data show CDR1 as SGHDT and CDR2 as YYEEEE. The CDR3 contains 18 residues. V was clipped by 2 bases and J by 3 bases; unmatched bases: 9.

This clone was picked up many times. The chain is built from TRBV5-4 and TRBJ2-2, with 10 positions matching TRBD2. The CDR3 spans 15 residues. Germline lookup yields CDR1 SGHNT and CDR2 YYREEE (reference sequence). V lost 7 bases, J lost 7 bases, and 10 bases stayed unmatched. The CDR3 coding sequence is TGTGCCAGCGGAAAAAGCGGGAGGGCCGACGGGGAGCTGTTTTTT. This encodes CASGKSGRADGELFF.